Here is one TCR beta chain with its context. Generated by immunoSEQ multiplex PCR, the TCRdb table keeps only in-frame clones and is missing some. The table includes around 56,000 clones, around nine tenths detected once. This sample was included in a study of OX40 agonist ivuxolimab in advanced cancers. Trimming cost V 3 bases and J 6 bases, with 19 bases left between them. The V gene's germline CDR1 is MNHNS and CDR2 SASEGT. CDR3 length equals 16 residues. Specimen: CD4+ or CD8+ T cells sorted from blood, collected in a trial of the OX40 agonist ivuxolimab. The chain uses TRBV6-1 and TRBJ2-3; D is possibly TRBD2 (6 bases). The receptor was derived from an adult with an advanced solid tumor such as melanoma, head and neck, liver or kidney cancer. CDR3 sequence: CASSEVSGPEGDTQYF. The CDR3 region has the DNA TGTGCCAGCAGTGAGGTGTCAGGGCCGGAGGGGGATACGCAGTATTTT.